The 9 T cell receptor beta chains given below trace back to one sample, sequenced in a study of shared clonotypes between healthy human individuals. This table comes from immunoSEQ multiplex PCR, and its TCRdb copy is limited to in-frame clones, with some not included. The table shows some 740,000 clones, with 80% to 95% occurring only once. It was CD45RO-negative cells, positively selected for CCR7, that made up naive CD8 cells, with terminally differentiated effector memory CD45RA+ cells excluded. Sequences were obtained from naive CD8+ T cells sorted from blood. These receptors originate from a man aged 25 to 40 in good health.

The J gene is TRBJ2-7, the V gene TRBV11-2; tentatively, D is TRBD2 (5 bases). Germline V CDR1 and CDR2: SGHAT, FQNNGV. V was clipped by 5 bases and J by 3 bases, with 17 bases between them. CDR3 length: 15 amino acids. DNA of the CDR3: TGTGCCAGCAGCCGCCTAAGTGGGAGTAACTACGAGCAGTACTTC. This encodes CASSRLSGSNYEQYF.

V usage is TRBV28 and J usage is TRBJ2-1, with TRBD1 matching 9 bases. There are 16 residues in the CDR3. V shed 7 bases and J 0 bases; nucleotides not matched to a gene: 7. The germline V gene has CDR1 MDHEN and CDR2 SYDVKM. The CDR3 DNA reads as TGTGCCAGCACGCGGTGGACAGGGGACTCCTACAATGAGCAGTTCTTC. Its translation is CASTRWTGDSYNEQFF. Full variable domain (rest looked up from reference TRBV28 and TRBJ2-1): DVKVTQSSRYLVKRTGEKVFLECVQDMDHENMFWYRQDPGLGLRLIYFSYDVKMKEKGDIPEGYSVSREKKERFSLILESASTNQTSMYLCASTRWTGDSYNEQFFGPGTRLTVL.

This rearrangement joins TRBV11-2 to TRBJ2-7; D may match TRBD1 or TRBD2 (5 bases each). This CDR3 is built from 14 residues. The germline V and J ends were trimmed by 2 bases and 3 bases, with 11 bases remaining between them. CDR1 and CDR2 (germline): SGHAT, FQNNGV. The DNA for the CDR3 is TGTGCCAGCAGCTTACGAGGGGTCGGCTACGAGCAGTACTTC. Protein sequence: CASSLRGVGYEQYF.

The chain joins TRBV28 to TRBJ2-2; D is unresolved. V was shortened by 2 bases and J by 11 bases, with 12 bases between the two germline ends. The CDR3 covers 13 residues. The germline V gene encodes CDR1 MDHEN and CDR2 SYDVKM. This chain's CDR3 is CASSLAERRELFF. The CDR3 region has the DNA TGTGCCAGCAGTTTAGCGGAGCGACGTGAGCTGTTTTTT.

As regards this clone: Other nucleotide sequences in the sample specify the same CDR3. This sequence joins TRBV6-5 and TRBJ2-7; possibly TRBD1 for D (6 bases). Trimming shortened V by 0 bases and J by 1 base, and 7 bases separated the two germline ends. The V gene's germline CDR1 is MNHEY and CDR2 SVGAGI. CDR3 length: 14 amino acids. This CDR3 reads CASSYSQGSYEQYF. The CDR3 DNA reads as TGTGCCAGCAGTTACTCGCAGGGGTCCTACGAGCAGTACTTC.

The chain uses TRBV9 and TRBJ2-1; D gene unclear. Trimming cost V 3 bases and J 8 bases, with 18 bases left between them. From germline, CDR1 is SGDLS and CDR2 YYNGEE. The CDR3 contains 15 residues. The CDR3 loop reads CASSEDPPGRDEQFF. In DNA, the CDR3 is TGTGCCAGCAGCGAAGACCCCCCCGGCCGCGATGAGCAGTTCTTC.

CDR3 DNA: TGTGCCAGCAGCGTAGACCCGATGAATGAGCAGTTCTTC. It yields the protein CASSVDPMNEQFF. The chain joins TRBV9 to TRBJ2-1; no clear D gene. V was clipped by 0 bases and J by 7 bases, with 8 bases between them. Per germline, CDR1 SGDLS and CDR2 YYNGEE. The length of the CDR3 is 13 residues.

The chain has TRBV29-1 and TRBJ2-1, with D possibly matching TRBD2 (5 bases). The germline V gene has CDR1 SQVTM and CDR2 ANQGSEA. Between the trimmed V and J ends, which lost 3 bases and 7 bases, there was a span of 13 bases. This CDR3 has 13 residues. This CDR3 is CSVDPSGLNEQFF. The CDR3 nucleotides read TGCAGCGTTGACCCTTCCGGACTTAATGAGCAGTTCTTC.

This chain links TRBV30 with TRBJ1-1, with TRBD1 matching over 8 bases. The junction had 4 bases not matched to a gene; V was cut back by 5 bases and J by 2 bases. CDR1 GTSNPN and CDR2 SVGIG come from the germline V gene (reference sequence). This CDR3 has 13 residues. CDR3 nucleotide sequence: TGTGCCTGGGGACAGGGCTTTAACACTGAAGCTTTCTTT. Residues: CAWGQGFNTEAFF.